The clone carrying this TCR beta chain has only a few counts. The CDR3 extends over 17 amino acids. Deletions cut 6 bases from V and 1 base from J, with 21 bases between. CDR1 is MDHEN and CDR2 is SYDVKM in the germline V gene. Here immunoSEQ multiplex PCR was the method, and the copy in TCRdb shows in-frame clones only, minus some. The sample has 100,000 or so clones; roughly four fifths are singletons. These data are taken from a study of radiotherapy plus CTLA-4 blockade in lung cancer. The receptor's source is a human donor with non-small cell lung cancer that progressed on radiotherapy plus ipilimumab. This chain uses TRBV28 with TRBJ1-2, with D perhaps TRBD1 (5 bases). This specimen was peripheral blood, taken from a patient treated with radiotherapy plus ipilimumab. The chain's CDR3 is CASRPLGRQTLNYGYTF. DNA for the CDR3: TGTGCCAGCAGACCCCTCGGCCGACAGACGCTTAACTATGGCTACACCTTC.